The TCR beta chain under discussion was sequenced for a study of cytomegalovirus exposure and HLA in healthy donors (dated by TCRdb to 2015 to 2018). A note on the overall study: In an earlier analysis of several hundred of the donors, 250 to 350 Gb of sequence data and 100 million or so unique TCR beta sequences from about 190 million T cells were reported. Besides the first cohort of roughly 640 subjects, a separate validation cohort made up of 120 or so different subjects was used. The later analysis used no new phenotypic data to find candidate immune exposures, relying instead on TCR beta sequences and their occurrence across donors. In a later analysis, previously published TCR beta repertoires from 670 or so donors were re-analyzed and high-resolution HLA genotyping was added so that TCR occurrence patterns could be studied. Among 300 to 500 genotyped donors of the cohort, an average of about 240,000 unique TCR beta nucleotide sequences was sequenced per donor, of which about 19% were non-productive. The study aimed to test whether signatures of past pathogen exposure could be identified by cataloging public T cell receptors. The study profiled the T cell repertoires of 500 to 800 subjects by immunosequencing and related them to cytomegalovirus serostatus. In a later genetic analysis, genome-wide SNP genotypes for about 55% of the roughly 700 donors were used, and that subset was treated as a discovery cohort. An earlier analysis of nearly 600 of the donors applied high-throughput TCR beta sequencing to assess whether each TCR beta V gene segment acted as functional or pseudogenic. Roughly five DR-DQ haplotypes were treated as single units for association and clustering because of strong linkage in the cohort. HLA typing covered class I and class II loci at four-digit resolution. Typing coverage differed by locus: A, B, C, DRB1 and DQB1 were typed in about 629-640 donors, DQA1 in about 500, DPA1 in nearly 610, and DPB1 in around 440. Among the roughly 390 genotyped donors, under 90% belonged to the genetic ancestry cluster associated with self-reported Caucasian donors. Alongside the repertoire data, information on donor age, sex, ethnicity and CMV serostatus was compiled. Roughly 300 gigabases of sequencing data and tens of millions of unique TCR sequences were included in an early release covering about 700 HLA-typed donors. To predict cytomegalovirus infection status, the study combined high-throughput TCR immunosequencing, statistical association of individual TCRs with disease status, and machine learning. Every repertoire in the discovery cohort had been generated on one and the same sequencing platform.

Results the study describes overall, beyond this receptor: According to a later analysis, most CMV-associated TCR beta chains appeared to be HLA-restricted, and the HLA associations seemed to be driven largely by CMV exposure. Across donors, most TCR sequences were observed very rarely, whereas some public TCRs were present in many individuals. A further reported finding was that TCR beta sequences accurately predicted the HLA-A and HLA-B alleles for most subjects in the first cohort. The presence/absence analyses assumed that sequencing depth was roughly uniform across donors, and that assumption may not be true. The 87-base-pair reads could not distinguish some IMGT-functional V segments, including TRBV6-2 and TRBV6-3, so those segments were excluded. The study gave a list of about 170 TCR beta chains associated with cytomegalovirus. According to a later analysis, TCR association rates differed among HLA loci, with DRB1 alleles showing the most associated TCRs and HLA-C alleles showing the fewest. A later genetic analysis associated a missense DCLRE1C variant with V-gene and J-gene trimming of TCR beta chains, and an independent cohort replicated the association. Seventeen rarely observed V segments, including chromosome 9 orphons, were excluded from the earlier analysis of 550 to 700 of the donors because counts were too low. Because HLA typing was unavailable for some donors at each locus, only the typed subset was used in association tests. Compared with the approximately 700-donor mean, donors in an Asian-associated ancestry cluster had fewer N-insertions in productive TCRs, according to a later genetic analysis. A later analysis associated 15,000 to 20,000 TCR beta sequences with specific HLA alleles at a false discovery rate of 0.05. The classifier was reported to diagnose cytomegalovirus status with high specificity and sensitivity in both the original and validation cohorts. Three of the identified cytomegalovirus-associated TCR beta chains were confirmed in vitro to be specific for cytomegalovirus antigens. A later analysis found that HLA-associated TCR beta chains were more clonally expanded and had lower generation probabilities than equally common non-associated chains. Broadly in line with IMGT annotations, most TCR beta V segments showed up in productive rearrangements about 87% or about 30% of the time in an earlier analysis of several hundred of the donors. CMV serostatus was the only immune exposure information available for the cohort. Strong co-occurrence of HLA alleles, especially DR and DQ, made assigning TCR associations to individual alleles difficult. It was suggested by the authors that the approach could potentially be generalized to other disease states and immunological phenotypes. A group of highly shared sequence variants was considered likely to be a technical artifact of the sequencing pipeline. In this cohort, only TCR beta chains were sequenced, and detectable features were limited by the absence of alpha or paired-chain data. A later analysis reported that several top co-occurrence clusters appeared linked to parvovirus B19, influenza, CMV and Epstein-Barr virus. Linkage disequilibrium might explain the correlated functional status among segregating V segments, but an unknown experimental factor could not be excluded.

Of note for this clone: Its antigen remains unidentified. No much larger clonotype is one base removed from it; base qualities were not supplied.

CDR1 and CDR2 are drawn from the germline V gene: LGHNA, YNFKEQ. The germline V end is reduced by 1 base and the J end by 7 bases; junction bases left unmatched: 11. From cysteine to phenylalanine, the CDR3 is 16 amino acids long. Only the CDR3 DNA stays, 48 bases, in frame from base 1. The library was built by means of the immunoSEQ multiplex PCR assay. A mixture of 60 forward primers for TCR Vbeta segments and 13 reverse primers for TCR Jbeta segments was used in the multiplex PCR. The CDR3 region of rearranged TCR beta genes was amplified from genomic DNA by a multiplex PCR assay. The Illumina HiSeq System was used to sequence the amplified TCR beta libraries as 87-base-pair reads. The original methods were these. In a later analysis, tens of millions of unique TCR beta chains were counted across the 650 to 750 repertoires, and roughly 11 million of these chains were shared by at least two donors. A nearest-neighbor algorithm error-corrected the raw reads and collapsed the reads into unique sequences, merging closely related sequences to remove PCR and sequencing errors. V, D and J gene segments were assigned by aligning CDR3 sequences to IMGT reference sequences. For a sequence to be retained, a match of at least six nucleotides was required to both a V gene segment and a J gene segment. A rearrangement counted as productive if the CDR3 had no stop codons and remained in frame with V and J, and every other rearrangement counted as non-productive. Following IMGT convention, CDR3 was defined as the stretch from the second conserved V-encoded cysteine to the conserved J-encoded phenylalanine. The earlier analysis of about 640 of the donors excluded any sequence lacking an unambiguous match to a single V gene segment. In an earlier analysis of 587 of the donors, V segments were called functional above 56.7% productive rearrangements and were called segregating when the between-donor standard deviation exceeded 5%. A statistical classification framework was built for diagnosing cytomegalovirus status from the catalog of TCR beta chain sequences. In a later analysis, TCR nucleotide sequences were compared against IMGT/GENE-DB human TR gene sequences so that V and J genes could be assigned. The TCRdist pipeline was used in a later analysis to assign CDR3 sequences and most-parsimonious VDJ recombination scenarios. In a later analysis, each TCR beta chain was defined by its CDR3 amino acid sequence together with its V-gene family, and reads without a unique V-gene family were excluded. To address suspected cross-contamination and a sequencing artifact, a later analysis removed a few hundred highly shared, low-generation-probability nucleotide sequences. In a later analysis, a clonal expansion index for each public chain was calculated from normalized within-repertoire ranks of inferred template counts. In a later analysis, generation probabilities were computed with a VDJ recombination model fitted to out-of-frame rearrangements, and the resulting probabilities were checked against IGoR. In a later analysis, hypergeometric tests were used to score TCR-TCR, TCR-HLA and TCR-CMV co-occurrence, with a repertoire-size bias correction applied to TCR pairs. False discovery rates were estimated in a later analysis by permuting HLA or CMV assignments 20 times. In a later analysis, co-occurring TCRs were grouped using DBSCAN, and TCRdist sequence similarity was added for clustering within HLA-allele-positive subsets. Repertoires with fewer than 30,000 or more than 120,000 public chains were left out of co-occurrence clustering, as were a few repertoires with anomalous nucleotide sharing. TCRdb holds this immuneACCESS table with in-frame rearrangements only. Some clones are missing; in checked studies, unresolved V genes explain under half, and the rest has no known cause. V, J and clone size derive from that table, while D and trimming were established from the DNA sequence. Present in this sample are approximately 150,000 clones, approximately 82% of which were seen just once. Of the sample, roughly 3.2% is held by the ten largest clones.

The cohort consisted of 600 or so healthy bone marrow donors. Cohort members were all nominally healthy when sampled, although unrecorded immune exposures were likely present. The donor tested CMV seropositive and was one of the 289 seropositive cohort members. Each donor provided a peripheral blood sample, and peripheral blood mononuclear cells were used for TCR beta sequencing. Genomic DNA extraction from the blood cell samples was performed with the Qiagen DNeasy Blood Extraction Kit. This clonotype was sampled from a man between 18 and 35 years old in good health and CMV-seropositive. This chain is built from TRBV4-2 and TRBJ1-2, and 8 junction bases match TRBD1. The sequenced sample was PBMCs. The nucleotides are TGTGCCAGCAGCCAAGTCCAAGGACAGGGAATTGGTGGCTACACCTTC. Translated, this is CASSQVQGQGIGGYTF.